This T cell receptor beta chain was identified during a study of Graves' ophthalmopathy and Graves' hyperthyroidism. Turning to the study itself: A follow-up of 18 months without ophthalmopathy meant that hyperthyroidism was stable. General study results and limits: Between ophthalmopathy and stable hyperthyroidism, a 13-signature model drew a separation with nearly 90% sensitivity and approximately 81% specificity.

The authors amplified TCR beta CDR3 regions, and they did so from RNA transcripts for repertoire sequencing. An initial RT-PCR round employing HTBI primers preceded a second-round multiplex PCR. From the multiplex PCR reads, TCRdb called clonotypes with MiXCR, one entry per CDR3 protein. The sample contains more than 1,000,000 distinct CDR3 sequences, about 40% of which appear only once. In its sample, this clonotype was seen once. The antigen is undetermined. A clone one base away is much larger, so this may be a read error. A diagnosis was made from clinical symptoms together with serum thyroxine, TRAb, thyroid ultrasound and orbital computed tomography. This CDR3 comprises 11 residues. V was cut by 4 bases and J by 9 bases, with 10 bases left in between. Germline CDR1 reads SGHVT; CDR2 reads SQSDAQ.

The sequence was obtained from an adult man with Graves' hyperthyroidism. The chain couples TRBV7-4 to TRBJ2-7; no reliable D call. Sequencing was done on a sample of peripheral blood or thyroid tissue (not recorded which). The CDR3 DNA reads TGTGCCAGCAGCTCCAAGTATAGGCAGTACTTC. It specifies CASSSKYRQYF. Full variable domain (remainder filled in from reference TRBV7-4 and TRBJ2-7): GAGVSQSPRYKVAKRGRDVALRCDSISGHVTLYWYRQTLGQGSEVLTYSQSDAQRDKSGRPSGRFSAERPERSVSTLKIQRTEQGDSAVYLCASSSKYRQYFGPGTRLTVT.